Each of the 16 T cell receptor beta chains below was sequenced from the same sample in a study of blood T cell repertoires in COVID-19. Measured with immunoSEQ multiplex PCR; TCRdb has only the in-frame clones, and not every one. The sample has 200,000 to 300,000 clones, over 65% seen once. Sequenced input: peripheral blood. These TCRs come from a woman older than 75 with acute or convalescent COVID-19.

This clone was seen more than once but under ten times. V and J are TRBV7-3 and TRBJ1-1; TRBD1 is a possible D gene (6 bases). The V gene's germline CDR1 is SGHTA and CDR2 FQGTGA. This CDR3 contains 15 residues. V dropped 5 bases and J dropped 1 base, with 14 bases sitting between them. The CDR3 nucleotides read TGTGCCAGCAGCCCCGCCGGGGGGCGGAACACTGAAGCTTTCTTT. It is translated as CASSPAGGRNTEAFF.

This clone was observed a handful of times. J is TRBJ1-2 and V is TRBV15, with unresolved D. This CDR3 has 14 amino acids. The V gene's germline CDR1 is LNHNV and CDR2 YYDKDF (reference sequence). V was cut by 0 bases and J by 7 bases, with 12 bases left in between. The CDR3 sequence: CATSRDLAVAGYTF. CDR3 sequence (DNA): TGTGCCACCAGCAGAGATCTGGCAGTCGCTGGCTACACCTTC.

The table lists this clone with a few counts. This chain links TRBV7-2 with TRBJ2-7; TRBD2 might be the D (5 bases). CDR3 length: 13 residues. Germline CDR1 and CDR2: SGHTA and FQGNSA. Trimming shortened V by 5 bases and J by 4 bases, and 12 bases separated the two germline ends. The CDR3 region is CASSAQSGYEQYF. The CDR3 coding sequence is TGTGCCAGCAGCGCCCAGTCGGGGTACGAGCAGTACTTC.

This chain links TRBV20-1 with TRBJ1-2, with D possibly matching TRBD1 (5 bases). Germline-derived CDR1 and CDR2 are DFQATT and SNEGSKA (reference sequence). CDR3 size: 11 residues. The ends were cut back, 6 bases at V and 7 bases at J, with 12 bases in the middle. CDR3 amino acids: CSAGVPLGYTF. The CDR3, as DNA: TGCAGTGCAGGGGTCCCTCTTGGCTACACCTTC.

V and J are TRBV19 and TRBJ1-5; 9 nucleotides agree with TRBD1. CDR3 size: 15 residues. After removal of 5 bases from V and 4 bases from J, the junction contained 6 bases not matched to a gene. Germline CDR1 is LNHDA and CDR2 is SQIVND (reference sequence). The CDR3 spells CASSGGTGRNQPQHF. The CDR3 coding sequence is TGTGCCAGTAGTGGGGGGACAGGGAGAAATCAGCCCCAGCATTTT.

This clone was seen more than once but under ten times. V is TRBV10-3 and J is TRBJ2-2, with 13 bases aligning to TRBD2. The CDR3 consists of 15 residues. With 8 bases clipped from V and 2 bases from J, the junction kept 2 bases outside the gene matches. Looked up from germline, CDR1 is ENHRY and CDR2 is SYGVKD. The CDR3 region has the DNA TGTGCCATCCGGACTAGCGGGAGAAACACCGGGGAGCTGTTTTTT. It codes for CAIRTSGRNTGELFF.

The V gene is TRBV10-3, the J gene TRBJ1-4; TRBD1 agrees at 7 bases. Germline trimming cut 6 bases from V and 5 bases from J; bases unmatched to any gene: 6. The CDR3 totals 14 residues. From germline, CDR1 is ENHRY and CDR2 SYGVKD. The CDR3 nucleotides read TGTGCCATCAGGGGGGGACAGACCAATGAAAAACTGTTTTTT. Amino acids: CAIRGGQTNEKLFF.

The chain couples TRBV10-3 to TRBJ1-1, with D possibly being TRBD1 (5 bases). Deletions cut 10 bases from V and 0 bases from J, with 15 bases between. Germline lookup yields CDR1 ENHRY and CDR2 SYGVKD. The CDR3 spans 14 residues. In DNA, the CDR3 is TGTGCCACCCTAGGGACTGGGGTGAACACTGAAGCTTTCTTT. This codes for CATLGTGVNTEAFF.

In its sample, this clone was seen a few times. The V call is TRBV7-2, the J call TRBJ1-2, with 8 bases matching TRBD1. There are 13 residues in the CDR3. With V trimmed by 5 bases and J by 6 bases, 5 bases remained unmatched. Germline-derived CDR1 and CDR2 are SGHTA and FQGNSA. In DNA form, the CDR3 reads TGTGCCAGCAGCCCCGGGACAGGCAATGGCTACACCTTC. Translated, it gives CASSPGTGNGYTF.

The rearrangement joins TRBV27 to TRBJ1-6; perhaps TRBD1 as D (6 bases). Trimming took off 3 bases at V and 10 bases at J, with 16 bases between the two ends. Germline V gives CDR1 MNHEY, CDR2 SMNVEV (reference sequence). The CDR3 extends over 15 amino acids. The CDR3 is CASSFTPGTNSPLHF. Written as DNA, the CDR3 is TGTGCCAGCAGTTTTACTCCCGGGACAAACTCACCCCTCCACTTT.

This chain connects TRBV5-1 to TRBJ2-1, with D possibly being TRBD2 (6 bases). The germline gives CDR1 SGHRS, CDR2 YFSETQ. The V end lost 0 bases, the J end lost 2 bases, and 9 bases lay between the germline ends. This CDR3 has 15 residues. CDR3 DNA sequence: TGCGCCAGCAGCTTGGGGGGGAGGCCCTACAATGAGCAGTTCTTC. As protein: CASSLGGRPYNEQFF.

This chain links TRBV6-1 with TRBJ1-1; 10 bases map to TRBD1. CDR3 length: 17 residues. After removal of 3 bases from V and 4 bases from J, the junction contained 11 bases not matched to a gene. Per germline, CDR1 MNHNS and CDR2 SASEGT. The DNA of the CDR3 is TGTGCCAGCAGTGATCTCGGGACAGGGGTGAGTAGCACTGAAGCTTTCTTT. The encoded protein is CASSDLGTGVSSTEAFF.

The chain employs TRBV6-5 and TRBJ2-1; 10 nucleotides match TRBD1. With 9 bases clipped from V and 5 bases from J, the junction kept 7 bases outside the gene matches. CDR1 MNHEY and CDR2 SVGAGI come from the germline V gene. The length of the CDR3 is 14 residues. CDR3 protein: CASTIDRGHNEQFF. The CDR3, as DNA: TGTGCCAGTACCATAGACAGGGGGCACAATGAGCAGTTCTTC.

The CDR3 spells CASSLTGGRLQETQYF. CDR3 in DNA: TGCGCCAGCAGCTTGACGGGGGGCCGTTTACAAGAGACCCAGTACTTC. The chain has TRBV5-1 and TRBJ2-5, with D perhaps matching TRBD2 (7 bases). The V gene lost 1 base and the J gene lost 2 bases, with 15 bases spanning the gap. The CDR3 has 16 amino acids. CDR1 is SGHRS, CDR2 YFSETQ, per germline.

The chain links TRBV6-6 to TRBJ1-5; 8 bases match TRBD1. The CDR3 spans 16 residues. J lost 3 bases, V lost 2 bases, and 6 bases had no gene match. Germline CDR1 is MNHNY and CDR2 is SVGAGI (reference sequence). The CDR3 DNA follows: TGTGCCAGCAGTTACGGACAGGGAGGTGTCAATCAGCCCCAGCATTTT. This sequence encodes CASSYGQGGVNQPQHF.

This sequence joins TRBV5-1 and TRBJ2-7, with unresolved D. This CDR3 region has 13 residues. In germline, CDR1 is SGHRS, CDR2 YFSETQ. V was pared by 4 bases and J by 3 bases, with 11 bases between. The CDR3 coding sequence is TGCGCCAGCAGCCCGAGGCCCCGCTACGAGCAGTACTTC. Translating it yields CASSPRPRYEQYF. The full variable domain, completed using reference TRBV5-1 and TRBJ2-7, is KAGVTQTPRYLIKTRGQQVTLSCSPISGHRSVSWYQQTPGQGLQFLFEYFSETQRNKGNFPGRFSGRQFSNSRSEMNVSTLELGDSALYLCASSPRPRYEQYFGPGTRLTVT.